The source of this T cell receptor (beta chain) is a study of T cells in tumors after PD-1 blockade. TCRdb keeps only in-frame clones here, not all; method: immunoSEQ multiplex PCR. The sample contains 34,000 or so clones, 73% of which appear only once. The germline gives CDR1 SGHRS, CDR2 YFSETQ. The CDR3 totals 16 residues. Trimming took 5 bases from V and 0 from J; bases not matched to a gene: 7. Material: PBMCs, obtained after anti-PD-1 treatment. V usage is TRBV5-1 and J usage is TRBJ1-4; 7 nucleotides align to TRBD1. The receptor was isolated from a human donor with basal cell carcinoma. CDR3 residues: CASRRTGSATNEKLFF. The DNA for the CDR3 is TGCGCCAGCAGACGGACAGGCTCTGCAACTAATGAAAAACTGTTTTTT.